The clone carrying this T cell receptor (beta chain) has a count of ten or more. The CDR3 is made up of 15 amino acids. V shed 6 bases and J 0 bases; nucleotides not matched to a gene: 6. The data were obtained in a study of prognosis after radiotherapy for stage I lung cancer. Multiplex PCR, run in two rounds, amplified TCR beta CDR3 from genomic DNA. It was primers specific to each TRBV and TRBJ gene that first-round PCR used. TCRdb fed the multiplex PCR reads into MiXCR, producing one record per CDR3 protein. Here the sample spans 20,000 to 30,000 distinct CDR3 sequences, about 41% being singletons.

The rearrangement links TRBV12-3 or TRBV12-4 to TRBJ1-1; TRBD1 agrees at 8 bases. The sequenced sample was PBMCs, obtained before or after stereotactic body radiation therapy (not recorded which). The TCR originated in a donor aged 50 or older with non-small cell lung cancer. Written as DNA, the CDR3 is TGTGCCAGCAGCCCCGGACAGGGAATGAACACTGAAGCTTTCTTT. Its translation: CASSPGQGMNTEAFF.